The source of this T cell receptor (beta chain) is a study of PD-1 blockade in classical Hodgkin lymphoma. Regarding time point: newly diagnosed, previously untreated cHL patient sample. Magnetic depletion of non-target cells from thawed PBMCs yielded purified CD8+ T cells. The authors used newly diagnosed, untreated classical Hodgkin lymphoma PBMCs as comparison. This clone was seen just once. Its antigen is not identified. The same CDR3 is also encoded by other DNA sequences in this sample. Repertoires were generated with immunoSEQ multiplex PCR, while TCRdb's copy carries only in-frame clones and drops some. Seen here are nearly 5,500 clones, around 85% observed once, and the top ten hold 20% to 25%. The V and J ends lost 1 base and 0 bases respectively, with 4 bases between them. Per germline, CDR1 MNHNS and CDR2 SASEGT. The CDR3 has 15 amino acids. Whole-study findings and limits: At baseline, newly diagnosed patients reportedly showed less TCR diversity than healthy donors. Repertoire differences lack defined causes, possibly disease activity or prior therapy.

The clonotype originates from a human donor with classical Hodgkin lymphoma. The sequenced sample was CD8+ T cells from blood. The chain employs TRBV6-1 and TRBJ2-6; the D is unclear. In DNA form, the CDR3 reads TGTGCCAGCAGTGAAGGTGGCTCTGGGGCCAACGTCCTGACTTTC. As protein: CASSEGGSGANVLTF.